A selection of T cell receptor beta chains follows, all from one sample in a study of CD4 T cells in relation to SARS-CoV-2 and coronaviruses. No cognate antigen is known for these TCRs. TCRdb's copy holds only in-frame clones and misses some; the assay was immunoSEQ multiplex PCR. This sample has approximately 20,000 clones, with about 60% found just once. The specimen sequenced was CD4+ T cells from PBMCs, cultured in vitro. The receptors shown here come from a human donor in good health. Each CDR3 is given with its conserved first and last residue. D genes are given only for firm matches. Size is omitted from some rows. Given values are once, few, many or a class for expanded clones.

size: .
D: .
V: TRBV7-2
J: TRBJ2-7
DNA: TGTGCCAGCTGCCGTACCGCAGGGGCCCTTTCCGAGCAGTACTTC
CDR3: CASCRTAGALSEQYF

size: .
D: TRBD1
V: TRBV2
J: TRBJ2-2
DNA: TGTGCCAGCAGGTCCCGGGACAGGGTAACCGGGGAGCTGTTTTTT
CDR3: CASRSRDRVTGELFF

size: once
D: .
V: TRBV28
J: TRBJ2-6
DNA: TGTGCCAGCAGTTTATGGCGACAGGCCCTCTCTGGGGCCAACGTCCTGACTTTC
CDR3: CASSLWRQALSGANVLTF

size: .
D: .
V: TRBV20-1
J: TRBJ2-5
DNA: TGCAGTGCTAGTGGTGCCAGGGAAGGACAAGAGACCCAGTACTTC
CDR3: CSASGAREGQETQYF

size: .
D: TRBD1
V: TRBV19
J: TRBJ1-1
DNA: TGTGCCAGTAGGTCCGACGGGACAGGGAACACTGAAGCTTTCTTT
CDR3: CASRSDGTGNTEAFF

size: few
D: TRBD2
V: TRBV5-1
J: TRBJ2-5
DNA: TGCGCCAGCAGCTTGGCCGGACTAGCGGTACAAGAGACCCAGTACTTC
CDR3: CASSLAGLAVQETQYF

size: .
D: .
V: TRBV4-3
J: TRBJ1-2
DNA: TGCGCCAGCCCCAGGAGCGGCTACACCTTC
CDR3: CASPRSGYTF

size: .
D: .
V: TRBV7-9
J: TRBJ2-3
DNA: TGTGCCAGCAGCTCGTCGTCGATCGAGTATTTT
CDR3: CASSSSSIEYF

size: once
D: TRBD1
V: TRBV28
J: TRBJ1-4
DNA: TGTGCCAGCAGCCCGGGACAGACACCGATCGGTGAAAAACTGTTTTTT
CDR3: CASSPGQTPIGEKLFF

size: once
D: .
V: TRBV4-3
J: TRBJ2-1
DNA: TGCGCCAGCAGCCAAGAAGTTAGAGGTGAGCAGTTCTTC
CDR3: CASSQEVRGEQFF

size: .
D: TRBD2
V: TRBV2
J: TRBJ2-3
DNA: TGTGCCAAACGAACCGGGACTAGCGGCACAGATACGCAGTATTTT
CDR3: CAKRTGTSGTDTQYF

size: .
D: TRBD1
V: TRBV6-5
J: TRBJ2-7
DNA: TGTGCCAGCAGCGAGAGGACAGGGGCTGGGGAGCAGTACTTC
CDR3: CASSERTGAGEQYF

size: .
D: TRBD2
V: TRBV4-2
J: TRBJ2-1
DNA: TGTGCCAGCAGTCACGAGTCGGGACTAGCGGGATTCGAAGAGCAGTTCTTC
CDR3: CASSHESGLAGFEEQFF

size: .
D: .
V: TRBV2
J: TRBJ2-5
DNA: TGTGCCAGCAGTGATAAGGGCTTGGTGACAGAGACCCAGTACTTC
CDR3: CASSDKGLVTETQYF

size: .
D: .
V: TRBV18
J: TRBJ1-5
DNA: TGTGCCAGCTCCTTCTTTGGGGATAGCAATCAGCCCCAGCATTTT
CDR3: CASSFFGDSNQPQHF

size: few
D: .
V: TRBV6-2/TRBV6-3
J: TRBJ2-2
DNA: TGTGCCAGCAGTTACTTCCCGACCGGGGAGCTGTTTTTT
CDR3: CASSYFPTGELFF

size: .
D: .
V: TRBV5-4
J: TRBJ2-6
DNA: TGTGCCAGCAGCTTCACGGGTGGGGCCAACGTCCTGACTTTC
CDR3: CASSFTGGANVLTF

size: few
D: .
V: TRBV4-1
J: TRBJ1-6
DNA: TGCGCCAGCAGCCAAGAAATCACAACAGGGCCCTCACCCCTCCACTTT
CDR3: CASSQEITTGPSPLHF

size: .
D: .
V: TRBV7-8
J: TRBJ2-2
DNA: TGTGCCAGCAGCTTACAGGGGAGTGGCGGGGAGCTGTTTTTT
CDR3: CASSLQGSGGELFF

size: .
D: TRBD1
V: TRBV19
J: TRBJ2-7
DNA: TGTGCCAGTAGTATAGGGCCGGGACAGGGAACCTACGAGCAGTACTTC
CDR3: CASSIGPGQGTYEQYF

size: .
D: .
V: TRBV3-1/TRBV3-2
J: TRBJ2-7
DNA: TGTGCCAGCACCCCGCGGACGACGCCGGGCGAGCAGTACTTC
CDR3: CASTPRTTPGEQYF

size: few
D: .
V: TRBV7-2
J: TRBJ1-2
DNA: TGTGCCAGCAGCTTAGAACCGGGACAACGTGGCTACACCTTC
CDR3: CASSLEPGQRGYTF

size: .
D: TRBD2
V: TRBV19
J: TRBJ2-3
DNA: TGTGCCACCTGGGGGACTAGCGGGGGGACCCCCACAGATACGCAGTATTTT
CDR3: CATWGTSGGTPTDTQYF

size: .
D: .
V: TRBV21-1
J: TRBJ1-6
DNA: TGTGCCAGCAGCAACCCGACTCCGCCGGGAAATTCACCCCTCCACTTT
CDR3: CASSNPTPPGNSPLHF

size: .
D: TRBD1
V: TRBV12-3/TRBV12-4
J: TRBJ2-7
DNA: TGTGCCAGCAGTCGGGACAGGGGGGAGCAGTACTTC
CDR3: CASSRDRGEQYF

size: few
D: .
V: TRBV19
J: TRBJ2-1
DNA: TGTGCCAGTAGTACCCTGGGTAGTTCGGATGAGCAGTTCTTC
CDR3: CASSTLGSSDEQFF

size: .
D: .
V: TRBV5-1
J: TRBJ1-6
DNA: TGCGCCAGCAGCGGGGGGGGAATTGGGAATTCACCCCTCCACTTT
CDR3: CASSGGGIGNSPLHF

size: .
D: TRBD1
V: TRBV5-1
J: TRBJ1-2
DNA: TGCGCCAGCAGCCTTTCGGGGACAGTTTCCTATGGCTACACCTTC
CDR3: CASSLSGTVSYGYTF

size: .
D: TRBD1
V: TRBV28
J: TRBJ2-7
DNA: TGTGCCAGCAGTCCGCCGGGACAGGGGAACAACGAGCAGTACTTC
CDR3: CASSPPGQGNNEQYF

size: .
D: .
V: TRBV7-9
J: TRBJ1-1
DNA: TGTGCCAGCAGCTTAGGAGGGTCGCGTGATTCTTTCTTT
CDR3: CASSLGGSRDSFF

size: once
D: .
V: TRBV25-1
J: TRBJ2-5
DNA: TGTGCCAGCACCGAGGGGTCCCAAGAGACCCAGTACTTC
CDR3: CASTEGSQETQYF

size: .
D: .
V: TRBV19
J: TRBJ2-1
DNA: TGTGCCAGTAGTCGGGTTCTCAATGAGCAGTTCTTC
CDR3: CASSRVLNEQFF

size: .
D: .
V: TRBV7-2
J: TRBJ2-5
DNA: TGTGCCAGCAGCTCCCAACCCCCAAGAAAACAAGAGACCCAGTACTTC
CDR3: CASSSQPPRKQETQYF

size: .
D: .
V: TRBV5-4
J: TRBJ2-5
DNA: TGTGCCAGCAGCTTGGACGGACACGGGACCCAGTACTTC
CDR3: CASSLDGHGTQYF

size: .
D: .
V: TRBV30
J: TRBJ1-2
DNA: .
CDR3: CACTSRGNYGYTF

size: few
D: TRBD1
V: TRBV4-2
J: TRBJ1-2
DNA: TGTGCCAGCAGCCGTGACAGGGTTGGCTACACCTTC
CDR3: CASSRDRVGYTF

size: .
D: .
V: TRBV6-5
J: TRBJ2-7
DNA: TGTGCCAGCAGCCAACAGGGTTTCAACGAGCAGTACTTC
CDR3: CASSQQGFNEQYF

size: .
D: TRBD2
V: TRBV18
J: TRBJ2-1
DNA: TGTGCCAGCTCATCCGATAGCGGGGGCAGGGTTGAGCAGTTCTTC
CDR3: CASSSDSGGRVEQFF

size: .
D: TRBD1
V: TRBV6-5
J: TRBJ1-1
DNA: TGTGCCAGCACCCCCGAATGGGACAGCCCTGAAGCTTTCTTT
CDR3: CASTPEWDSPEAFF

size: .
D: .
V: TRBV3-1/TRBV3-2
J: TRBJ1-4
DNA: TGTGCCAGCAGCCAATTGGACGGAAGACTGTTTTTT
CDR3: CASSQLDGRLFF

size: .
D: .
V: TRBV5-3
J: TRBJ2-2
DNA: TGTGCCAGAAGCTTGGGAGATGTTGACACCGGGGAGCTGTTTTTT
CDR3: CARSLGDVDTGELFF

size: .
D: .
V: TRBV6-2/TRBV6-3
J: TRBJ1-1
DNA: TGTGCCAGCAGTTACTACCCCGTAGAGCCGAACACTGAAGCTTTCTTT
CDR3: CASSYYPVEPNTEAFF

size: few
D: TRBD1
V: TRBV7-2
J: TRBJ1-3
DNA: TGTGCCAGCACCCCGGCGGGGACAGGGGGGGACACCATATATTTT
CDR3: CASTPAGTGGDTIYF

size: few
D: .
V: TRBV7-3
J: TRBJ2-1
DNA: TGTGCCAGCAGCCGAACTAAAAACCCGACGGGTCGTGACTACAATGAGCAGTTCTTC
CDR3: CASSRTKNPTGRDYNEQFF

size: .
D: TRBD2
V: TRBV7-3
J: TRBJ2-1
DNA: TGTGCCAGCAGCCAAGCGGCTAGCGGGGACAATGAGCAGTTCTTC
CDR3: CASSQAASGDNEQFF

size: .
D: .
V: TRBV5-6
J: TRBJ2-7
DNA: TGTGCCAGCAGCTTGCCCCAGGGTATGGGTTCCTACGAGCAGTACTTC
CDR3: CASSLPQGMGSYEQYF

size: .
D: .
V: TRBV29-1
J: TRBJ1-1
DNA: TGCAGCGTTGGCAATAGGGGGGACGGAGCTTTCTTT
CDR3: CSVGNRGDGAFF

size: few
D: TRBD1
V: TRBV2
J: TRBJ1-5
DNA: TGTGCCAGCAGTGAACAAGGGGGCGCGGACAATCAGCCCCAGCATTTT
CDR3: CASSEQGGADNQPQHF

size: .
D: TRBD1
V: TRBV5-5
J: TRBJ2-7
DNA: TGTGCCAGCAGCTTGACAACGGGGACAGGGGGCTCCTACGAGCAGTACTTC
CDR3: CASSLTTGTGGSYEQYF

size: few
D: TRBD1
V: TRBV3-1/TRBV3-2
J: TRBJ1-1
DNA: TGTGCCAGCAGCCAAGCCCAGGGGGCCACTGAAGCTTTCTTT
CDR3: CASSQAQGATEAFF

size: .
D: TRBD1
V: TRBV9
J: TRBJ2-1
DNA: TGTGCCAGCAGCGTAACAGGGGCAACAGCATCCTACAATGAGCAGTTCTTC
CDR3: CASSVTGATASYNEQFF

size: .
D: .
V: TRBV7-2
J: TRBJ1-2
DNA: TGTGCCAGCAGCTTAGGGCCGTGGGGGGATGGCTACACCTTC
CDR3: CASSLGPWGDGYTF

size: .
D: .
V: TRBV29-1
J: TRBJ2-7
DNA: TGCAGCGTTGAACAGGGAGAATACTACGAGCAGTACTTC
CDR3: CSVEQGEYYEQYF

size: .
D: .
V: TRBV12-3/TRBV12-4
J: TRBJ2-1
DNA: TGTGCCAGCAGGCGCTACAATGAGCAGTTCTTC
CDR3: CASRRYNEQFF